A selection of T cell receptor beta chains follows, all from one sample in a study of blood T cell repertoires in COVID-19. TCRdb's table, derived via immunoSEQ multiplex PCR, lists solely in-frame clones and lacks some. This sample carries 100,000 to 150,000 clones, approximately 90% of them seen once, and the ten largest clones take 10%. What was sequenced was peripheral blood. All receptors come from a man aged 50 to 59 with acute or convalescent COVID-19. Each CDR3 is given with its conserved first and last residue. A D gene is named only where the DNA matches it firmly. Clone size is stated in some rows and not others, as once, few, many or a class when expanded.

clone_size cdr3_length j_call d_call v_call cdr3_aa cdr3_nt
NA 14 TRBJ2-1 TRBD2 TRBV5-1 CASSLGLVGNEQFF TGCGCCAGCAGCTTAGGACTAGTCGGCAATGAGCAGTTCTTC
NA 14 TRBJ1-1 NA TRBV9 CASSASQGFTEAFF TGTGCCAGCAGCGCCAGTCAGGGGTTCACTGAAGCTTTCTTT
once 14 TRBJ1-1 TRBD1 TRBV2 CASRRGQVLSEAFF TGTGCCAGCAGGAGAGGACAGGTTCTATCAGAAGCTTTCTTT
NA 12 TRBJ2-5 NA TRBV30 CAWTPGSETQYF TGTGCCTGGACCCCGGGTTCAGAGACCCAGTACTTC
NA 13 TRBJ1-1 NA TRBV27 CASSSPGEAEAFF TGTGCCAGCAGCTCGCCGGGGGAGGCTGAAGCTTTCTTT
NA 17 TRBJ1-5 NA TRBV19 CASNGLGGARQGQPQHF TGTGCCAGTAATGGCTTAGGCGGGGCAAGGCAAGGGCAGCCCCAGCATTTT
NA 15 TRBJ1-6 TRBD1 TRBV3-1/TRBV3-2 CASNYWDRYNSPLHF TGTGCCAGCAATTATTGGGACAGATATAATTCACCCCTCCACTTT
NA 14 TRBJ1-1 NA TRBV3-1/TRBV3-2 CASSQRSMNTEAFF TGTGCCAGCAGCCAAAGGAGCATGAACACTGAAGCTTTCTTT
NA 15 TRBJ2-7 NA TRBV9 CASSVGDGESREQYF TGTGCCAGCAGCGTAGGGGATGGGGAGTCGAGGGAGCAGTACTTC
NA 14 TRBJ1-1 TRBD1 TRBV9 CASSPQGQGGEAFF TGTGCCAGCAGCCCCCAGGGACAGGGAGGTGAAGCTTTCTTT
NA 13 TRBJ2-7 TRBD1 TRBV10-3 CAISRDREYEQYF TGTGCCATCAGCCGGGACAGGGAATACGAGCAGTACTTC
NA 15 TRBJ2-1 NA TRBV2 CAREPGAFVGNEQFF TGTGCCAGGGAACCAGGGGCCTTCGTGGGCAATGAGCAGTTCTTC
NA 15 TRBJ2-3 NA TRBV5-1 CASSGLVPFTDTQYF TGCGCCAGCAGCGGCCTAGTCCCATTCACAGATACGCAGTATTTT
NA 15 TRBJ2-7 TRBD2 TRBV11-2 CASSAASGSVGEQYF TGTGCCAGCAGCGCGGCTAGCGGGAGCGTCGGCGAGCAGTACTTC
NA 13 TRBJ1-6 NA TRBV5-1 CASSATEYSPLHF TGCGCCAGCAGCGCAACAGAGTATTCACCCCTCCACTTT
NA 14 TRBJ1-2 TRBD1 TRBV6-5 CASSYGQGGYGYTF TGTGCCAGCAGTTACGGACAGGGCGGCTATGGCTACACCTTC
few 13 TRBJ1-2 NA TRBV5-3 CARSFEQDYGYTF TGTGCCAGAAGCTTCGAACAGGACTATGGCTACACCTTC
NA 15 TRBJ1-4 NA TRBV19 CASSITASQGEKLFF TGTGCCAGTAGTATTACGGCCAGCCAGGGCGAAAAACTGTTTTTT
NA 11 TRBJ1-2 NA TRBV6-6 CASTGDDGYTF TGTGCCAGCACGGGGGACGACGGCTACACCTTC
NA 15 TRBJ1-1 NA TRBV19 CASTLWGRGNTEAFF TGTGCCAGCACCTTATGGGGGAGGGGGAACACTGAAGCTTTCTTT
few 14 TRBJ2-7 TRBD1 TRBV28 CASSPRLDRNEQYF TGTGCCAGCAGTCCTCGTTTGGACAGGAATGAGCAGTACTTC
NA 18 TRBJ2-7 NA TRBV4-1 CASSQTPGISRGTREQYF TGCGCCAGCAGCCAAACTCCGGGGATATCCCGGGGAACGAGGGAGCAGTACTTC
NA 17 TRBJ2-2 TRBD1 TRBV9 CASSVAPRTGETGELFF TGTGCCAGCAGCGTAGCTCCCCGGACAGGGGAAACCGGGGAGCTGTTTTTT
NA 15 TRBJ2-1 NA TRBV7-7 CASSFGTAEGDEQFF TGTGCTAGCAGCTTTGGGACAGCGGAGGGAGATGAGCAGTTCTTC
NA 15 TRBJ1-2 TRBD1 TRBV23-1 CASSFAGRGRHGYTF TGCGCCAGCAGCTTTGCTGGCAGGGGGCGACATGGCTACACCTTC
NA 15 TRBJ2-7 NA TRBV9 CASSAAGAPRYEQYF TGTGCCAGCAGCGCAGCTGGGGCCCCCAGGTACGAGCAGTACTTC
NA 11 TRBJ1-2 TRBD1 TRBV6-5 CASTTGYGYTF TGTGCCAGTACGACAGGGTACGGCTACACCTTC
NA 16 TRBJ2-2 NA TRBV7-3 CASSLGLPGGTGELFF TGTGCCAGCAGCTTGGGACTCCCCGGGGGCACCGGGGAGCTGTTTTTT
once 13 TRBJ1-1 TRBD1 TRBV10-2 CASRGQGNTEAFF TGCGCCAGCAGGGGACAGGGGAACACTGAAGCTTTCTTT
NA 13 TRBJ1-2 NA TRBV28 CASSTPLEYGYTF TGTGCCAGCAGTACCCCCTTAGAGTATGGCTACACCTTC
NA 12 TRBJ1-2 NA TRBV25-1 CASSRGDYGYTF TGTGCCAGCAGCCGCGGGGACTATGGCTACACCTTC
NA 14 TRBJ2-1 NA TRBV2 CASIFSHSYNEQFF TGTGCCAGCATCTTTTCACACTCCTACAATGAGCAGTTCTTC
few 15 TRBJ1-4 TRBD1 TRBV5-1 CASSSGTGDGEKLFF TGCGCCAGCAGCTCGGGGACAGGGGACGGTGAAAAACTGTTTTTT
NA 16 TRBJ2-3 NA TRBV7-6 CASSRTFGGSTDTQYF TGTGCCAGCAGCCGGACGTTTGGCGGGAGCACAGATACGCAGTATTTT
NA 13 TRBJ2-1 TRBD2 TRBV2 CASSLLAGREQFF TGTGCCAGCAGCCTCCTAGCGGGAAGGGAGCAGTTCTTC
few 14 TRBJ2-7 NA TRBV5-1 CASSLQVGVYEQYF TGCGCCAGCAGCTTGCAAGTAGGAGTCTACGAGCAGTACTTC
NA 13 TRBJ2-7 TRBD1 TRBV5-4 CASSNRGSYEQYF TGTGCCAGCAGCAACAGGGGATCCTACGAGCAGTACTTC
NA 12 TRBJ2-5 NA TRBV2 CASRALMETQYF TGTGCCAGCAGAGCCTTAATGGAGACCCAGTACTTC
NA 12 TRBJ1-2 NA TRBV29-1 CSAGGAHGGYTF TGCAGCGCCGGAGGGGCACACGGGGGCTACACCTTC
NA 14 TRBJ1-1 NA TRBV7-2 CASSIGRRNTEAFF TGTGCCAGCAGCATAGGACGGAGGAACACTGAAGCTTTCTTT
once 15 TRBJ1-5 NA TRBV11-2 CASSPGQTSNQPQHF TGTGCCAGCAGCCCTGGACAGACTAGCAATCAGCCCCAGCATTTT
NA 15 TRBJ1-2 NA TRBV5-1 CASSLGLGPEGGYTF TGCGCCAGCAGCCTGGGGTTGGGGCCTGAAGGCGGCTACACCTTC
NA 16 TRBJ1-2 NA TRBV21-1 CASVLKDGRLSYGYTF TGTGCCAGTGTCCTTAAAGACGGACGACTAAGCTATGGCTACACCTTC
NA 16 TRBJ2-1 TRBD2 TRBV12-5 CASGLVGTSGYNEQFF TGTGCTAGTGGTTTGGTAGGGACTAGCGGCTACAATGAGCAGTTCTTC
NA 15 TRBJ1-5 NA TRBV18 CASSETTSKWKPQHF TGTGCCAGCTCAGAAACTACTTCCAAGTGGAAGCCCCAGCATTTT
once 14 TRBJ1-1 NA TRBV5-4 CASSSTTGNTEAFF TGTGCCAGCAGCTCCACGACAGGGAACACTGAAGCTTTCTTT
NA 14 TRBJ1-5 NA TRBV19 CASSILIRGGPQHF TGTGCCAGTAGTATCCTCATCCGGGGGGGGCCCCAGCATTTT
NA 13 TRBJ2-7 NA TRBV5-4 CASSTGSSYEQYF TGTGCCAGCAGCACAGGTAGCTCCTACGAGCAGTACTTC
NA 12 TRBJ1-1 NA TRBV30 CAWSVRGNEAFF TGTGCCTGGAGTGTACGGGGGAATGAAGCTTTCTTT
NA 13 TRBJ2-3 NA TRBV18 CASSESYRDTQYF TGTGCCAGCTCAGAGTCTTACAGAGATACGCAGTATTTT
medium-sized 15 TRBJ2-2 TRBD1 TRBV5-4 CASSLPGGLSGELFF TGTGCCAGCAGCTTGCCAGGGGGCTTGTCCGGGGAGCTGTTTTTT
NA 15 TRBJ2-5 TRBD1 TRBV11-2 CASSPVRTGRQTQYF TGTGCCAGCAGCCCTGTTAGGACAGGGAGGCAGACCCAGTACTTC
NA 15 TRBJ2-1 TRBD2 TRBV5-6 CASSLTSGNLNEQFF TGTGCCAGCAGCTTGACTAGCGGGAATTTGAATGAGCAGTTCTTC